The 31 T cell receptor beta chains listed next were all sequenced from one sample in a study of T cell responses to AZD1222 COVID-19 vaccine. Libraries were prepared by immunoSEQ multiplex PCR; TCRdb keeps only in-frame clonotypes and omits some of them. The data hold approximately 89,000 clones, with 85% to 90% observed a single time. The source material was peripheral blood, sampled 28 days after the second AZD1222 dose. The receptors derive from an adult who received the AZD1222 COVID-19 vaccine.

The genes are TRBV7-2 and TRBJ1-4, with TRBD1 matching over 7 bases. CDR1 and CDR2 from the germline V gene are SGHTA and FQGNSA. The CDR3 extends over 15 amino acids. J was trimmed by 5 bases and V by 3 bases; bases with no gene match: 6. In nucleotides, the CDR3 is TGTGCCAGCAGCTTGGCGGGACAGAGAAATGAAAAACTGTTTTTT. This encodes CASSLAGQRNEKLFF.

The V and J genes are TRBV11-2 and TRBJ2-1, with 10 bases lining up with TRBD2. The germline V gene has CDR1 SGHAT and CDR2 FQNNGV. This CDR3 spans 17 amino acids. The V and J ends lost 4 bases and 7 bases, in that order; junction bases with no gene match: 13. The CDR3 region has the DNA TGTGCCAGCAGCTGGGGAGGCCTAGCGGGAGTACCGAATGAGCAGTTCTTC. Residues: CASSWGGLAGVPNEQFF.

The V call is TRBV2, the J call TRBJ2-7; D is ambiguous. This CDR3 is 11 amino acids long. Trimming cost V 7 bases and J 3 bases, with 7 bases left between them. Germline V gene sequence: CDR1 SNHLY, CDR2 FYNNEI. CDR3 DNA: TGTGCCAGCACAACCGGCTACGAGCAGTACTTC. Amino acid sequence: CASTTGYEQYF.

Only one count was recorded for this clone. This sequence joins TRBV30 and TRBJ2-2, with a possible D match to TRBD2 (7 bases). The V and J ends lost 3 bases and 9 bases respectively, with 11 bases between them. Looked up from germline, CDR1 is GTSNPN and CDR2 is SVGIG (reference sequence). The CDR3 is 12 amino acids. The CDR3 DNA follows: TGTGCCTGGAGCCGCGGGGGCAGGGAGCTGTTTTTT. Its protein is CAWSRGGRELFF.

In its sample, this clone was seen once. This sequence joins TRBV19 and TRBJ2-7; 8 positions agree with TRBD1. Unmatched junction bases numbered 4, after V lost 6 bases and J lost 3 bases. Germline lookup yields CDR1 LNHDA and CDR2 SQIVND (reference sequence). The CDR3 runs 13 residues. CDR3 bases: TGTGCCAGTAGAGGACAGGGCCTCTACGAGCAGTACTTC. Its translation: CASRGQGLYEQYF.

This clone was seen more than once but under ten times. The genes are TRBV30 and TRBJ2-7, with D unresolved. This CDR3 is built from 12 residues. With 1 base removed from V and 3 bases from J, the gap between germline ends came to 7 bases. The germline V gene has CDR1 GTSNPN and CDR2 SVGIG (reference sequence). DNA for the CDR3: TGTGCCTGGAGTGCATCTTACTACGAGCAGTACTTC. It is translated as CAWSASYYEQYF.

The chain employs TRBV7-9 and TRBJ2-6; the D is unclear. This CDR3 region has 14 residues. Germline assignment: CDR1 SEHNR and CDR2 FQNEAQ (reference sequence). The CDR3: CAEGPRSGANVLTF. CDR3 DNA: TGTGCAGAAGGCCCCCGCTCTGGGGCCAACGTCCTGACTTTC.

The rearrangement joins TRBV5-1 to TRBJ2-2, with TRBD1 matching over 8 bases. From germline, CDR1 is SGHRS and CDR2 YFSETQ. The V gene end was trimmed by 3 bases and the J gene end by 4 bases; junction bases not matched to a gene: 5. The CDR3 has 15 amino acids. The CDR3 sequence: CASSSRDRTTGELFF. CDR3 in DNA: TGCGCCAGCAGCTCCCGGGACAGGACCACCGGGGAGCTGTTTTTT.

This clone was recorded a few times. The chain couples TRBV2 to TRBJ1-6, with unresolved D. The CDR3 covers 15 residues. Trimming stripped 4 bases from V and 7 bases from J, with 14 bases between. CDR1 and CDR2 (germline): SNHLY, FYNNEI. The CDR3 region is CASSVTAVGNSPLHF. Written as DNA, the CDR3 is TGTGCCAGCAGTGTGACGGCAGTGGGGAATTCACCCCTCCACTTT.

The gene calls are TRBV5-1 and TRBJ1-1; no definite D call. V was shortened by 4 bases and J by 1 base, with 11 bases between the two germline ends. Germline CDR1 SGHRS, CDR2 YFSETQ. The CDR3 extends over 14 amino acids. The CDR3 here is CASSPGASNTEAFF. The CDR3 nucleotides read TGCGCCAGCAGCCCCGGAGCCTCGAACACTGAAGCTTTCTTT.

The chain combines TRBV6-4 with TRBJ1-2; perhaps TRBD1 as D (6 bases). This CDR3 has 15 amino acids. Germline V gene data show CDR1 as MRHNA and CDR2 as SNTAGT. V lost 2 bases and J 7 bases, leaving 17 bases between the germline ends. CDR3 sequence: CASSDGGGRASGYTF. DNA of the CDR3: TGTGCCAGCAGTGACGGGGGCGGCAGGGCCTCTGGCTACACCTTC.

A note on this clone: At one boundary the junction diverges from the germline segment, which might be a read error. V gene TRBV3-1 (or the pseudogene TRBV3-2) combines with J gene TRBJ1-3, with TRBD1 matching over 8 bases. This CDR3 region has 12 residues. Per the germline V gene, CDR1 is LGHDT and CDR2 is YNNKEL (reference sequence). The CDR3 sequence: CASSQAQGALDF. Here the CDR3 DNA reads TGTGCCAGCAGCCAAGCTCAGGGGGCCCTTGATTTT.

The chain is built from TRBV6-6 and TRBJ1-5; D gene ambiguous. V shed 6 bases and J shed 10 bases, with 13 bases lying between them. Germline V gene lookup returns CDR1 MNHNY and CDR2 SVGAGI (reference sequence). The CDR3 has 12 amino acids. The CDR3 DNA reads TGTGCCAGCAGCTACGTGAGTGGACCCCAGCATTTT. The encoded protein is CASSYVSGPQHF.

The J gene is TRBJ2-1, the V gene TRBV19; no clear D gene. Trimming took 9 bases from V and 1 from J, leaving 10 bases between them. Germline V CDR1 and CDR2: LNHDA, SQIVND (reference sequence). This CDR3 spans 13 amino acids. The CDR3 protein is CASATQSYNEQFF. In DNA form, the CDR3 reads TGTGCCAGCGCGACCCAGTCCTACAATGAGCAGTTCTTC.

V is TRBV7-6 and J is TRBJ2-1, with D hard to call. Germline-derived CDR1 and CDR2 are SGHVS and FNYEAQ. The CDR3 has 15 residues. Deletions cut 5 bases from V and 4 bases from J, with 15 bases between. CDR3 amino acids: CASSTQQDFYNEQFF. CDR3 coding DNA: TGTGCCAGCAGCACGCAGCAAGACTTTTACAATGAGCAGTTCTTC.

The chain employs TRBV2 and TRBJ1-2, with a tentative D call TRBD1 (6 bases). The germline V gene encodes CDR1 SNHLY and CDR2 FYNNEI. There are 13 residues in the CDR3. V was clipped by 3 bases and J by 8 bases, with 13 bases between them. The CDR3 DNA reads as TGTGCCAGCAGTGAGGGGGAGGGACAAGGCTACACCTTC. Translation gives CASSEGEGQGYTF.

J is TRBJ2-5 and V is TRBV10-2; the match to TRBD1 covers 12 bases. After removal of 2 bases from V and 3 bases from J, the junction contained 7 bases not matched to a gene. Looked up from germline, CDR1 is WSHSY and CDR2 is SAAADI. The CDR3 extends over 17 amino acids. CDR3 bases: TGCGCCAGCAGTGAGCCCTCGGGACAGGGGGCCGAAGAGACCCAGTACTTC. It yields the protein CASSEPSGQGAEETQYF.

The chain employs TRBV2 and TRBJ1-5, with D possibly being TRBD1 (6 bases). V gave up 6 bases and J gave up 10 bases, with 16 bases separating them. Germline loops: CDR1 SNHLY, CDR2 FYNNEI. CDR3 length equals 13 residues. CDR3 nucleotide sequence: TGTGCCAGCAGACTAGAACAGGGTGGTCCCCAGCATTTT. Residues: CASRLEQGGPQHF.

This chain connects TRBV19 to TRBJ2-3; TRBD2 agrees at 7 bases. V trimming: 10 bases; J trimming: 6 bases; junction bases outside the gene matches: 13. CDR1 and CDR2 (germline): LNHDA, SQIVND (reference sequence). The CDR3 covers 14 residues. CDR3 loop: CATEGGDIRDTQYF. The CDR3 DNA reads TGTGCCACCGAGGGAGGGGATATTAGGGATACGCAGTATTTT.

The chain employs TRBV3-1 (or the pseudogene TRBV3-2) and TRBJ2-1; 16 bases are shared with TRBD2. The V gene's germline CDR1 is LGHDT and CDR2 YNNKEL (reference sequence). J was trimmed by 8 bases and V by 2 bases; bases with no gene match: 6. The CDR3 sequence is 17 residues long. Here the CDR3 DNA reads TGTGCCAGCAGCCAACAGGGACTAGCGGGAGGGAAGGATGAGCAGTTCTTC. The encoded protein is CASSQQGLAGGKDEQFF.

The V gene is TRBV12-5, the J gene TRBJ2-1, with 11 bases matching TRBD1. There are 15 residues in the CDR3. Germline trimming cut 4 bases from V and 7 bases from J; bases unmatched to any gene: 6. The germline gives CDR1 LGHNT, CDR2 FRNRAP. The CDR3 coding sequence is TGTGCTAGTGGTTCGCCGGGACAGGGGGAGAATGAGCAGTTCTTC. As protein: CASGSPGQGENEQFF. Full variable domain (remainder filled in from reference TRBV12-5 and TRBJ2-1): DARVTQTPRHKVTEMGQEVTMRCQPILGHNTVFWYRQTMMQGLELLAYFRNRAPLDDSGMPKDRFSAEMPDATLATLKIQPSEPRDSAVYFCASGSPGQGENEQFFGPGTRLTVL.

This clone was seen only once. The J gene is TRBJ2-1, the V gene TRBV21-1; the D call in the table, TRBD2, was not verified against the DNA. TRBV21-1 is listed as a pseudogene. CDR3 length equals 16 residues. The CDR3 sequence is CASSKARTSQYTEQFF. Written as DNA, the CDR3 is TGTGCCAGCAGCAAAGCCCGGACTAGTCAATATACTGAGCAGTTCTTC.

This chain joins TRBV5-4 and TRBJ2-7; D is perhaps TRBD1 (5 bases). V was pared by 4 bases and J by 0 bases, with 8 bases between. The CDR3 sequence is 13 residues long. Germline V gives CDR1 SGHNT, CDR2 YYREEE (reference sequence). The CDR3 spells CASSTDSSYEQYF. The CDR3 DNA reads as TGTGCCAGCAGCACAGACAGCTCCTACGAGCAGTACTTC.

The rearrangement links TRBV5-4 to TRBJ1-1, with D tentatively TRBD1 (6 bases). Trimming took off 4 bases at V and 3 bases at J, with 10 bases between the two ends. The CDR3 is 13 residues long. Germline CDR1 and CDR2: SGHNT and YYREEE (reference sequence). CDR3 DNA: TGTGCCAGCAGCAGGGGGATGGACACTGAAGCTTTCTTT. Translating it yields CASSRGMDTEAFF.

This clone appeared a few times. This rearrangement joins TRBV28 to TRBJ2-1, with 9 bases aligning to TRBD1. Unmatched junction bases numbered 4, after V lost 3 bases and J lost 7 bases. This CDR3 has 14 residues. The germline gives CDR1 MDHEN, CDR2 SYDVKM. Written as DNA, the CDR3 is TGTGCCAGCAGTTTCGGACAGGGGAGTAATGAGCAGTTCTTC. Protein: CASSFGQGSNEQFF.

This rearrangement joins TRBV4-2 to TRBJ2-7; TRBD2 might be the D (5 bases). The germline gives CDR1 LGHNA, CDR2 YNFKEQ. V dropped 1 base and J dropped 5 bases, with 9 bases sitting between them. CDR3 length: 13 amino acids. For the CDR3, the DNA is TGTGCCAGCAGCCAAGCCTGGAGGAACGAGCAGTACTTC. Translating it yields CASSQAWRNEQYF.

The rearrangement joins TRBV27 to TRBJ2-5, with 8 bases that match TRBD2. The ends lost 7 bases at V and 2 bases at J; junction bases unmatched: 6. CDR3 length: 14 amino acids. Germline V gene data show CDR1 as MNHEY and CDR2 as SMNVEV (reference sequence). The CDR3 here is CASKGTREQETQYF. CDR3 sequence (DNA): TGTGCCAGCAAAGGGACTAGGGAACAAGAGACCCAGTACTTC.

This chain links TRBV18 with TRBJ2-7, with TRBD1 matching 11 bases. CDR3 length equals 15 residues. After removal of 5 bases from V and 6 bases from J, the junction contained 9 bases not matched to a gene. Per germline, CDR1 KGHSH and CDR2 LQKENI. CDR3 amino acids: CASSSNTGTGGEQYF. The CDR3 nucleotides read TGTGCCAGCTCATCAAATACCGGGACAGGGGGCGAGCAGTACTTC.

The V and J genes are TRBV5-1 and TRBJ1-1; 7 bases map to TRBD1. The CDR3 consists of 14 residues. V shed 4 bases, J shed 0 bases, and the junction held 3 bases outside the gene matches. The germline CDR1 and CDR2 sequences are SGHRS and YFSETQ. The CDR3 DNA reads as TGCGCCAGCAGCAGGGGACAGATGAACACTGAAGCTTTCTTT. It specifies CASSRGQMNTEAFF.

The J gene is TRBJ2-7, the V gene TRBV5-8; D is perhaps TRBD1 (6 bases). V was pared by 2 bases and J by 0 bases, with 12 bases between. This CDR3 is built from 15 residues. In germline, CDR1 is SGHTS, CDR2 YDEGEE. The CDR3 coding sequence is TGTGCCAGCAGCTTCCGGGACACCCGCTCCTACGAGCAGTACTTC. Translation gives CASSFRDTRSYEQYF.

The chain employs TRBV6-1 and TRBJ2-7; D may be TRBD1 or TRBD2 (5 bases each). From germline, CDR1 is MNHNS and CDR2 SASEGT. The V and J ends lost 0 bases and 2 bases respectively, with 14 bases between them. The CDR3 runs to 16 residues. This chain's CDR3 is CASSEAGTRAPYEQYF. The CDR3 coding sequence is TGTGCCAGCAGTGAAGCGGGGACGCGGGCTCCCTACGAGCAGTACTTC.